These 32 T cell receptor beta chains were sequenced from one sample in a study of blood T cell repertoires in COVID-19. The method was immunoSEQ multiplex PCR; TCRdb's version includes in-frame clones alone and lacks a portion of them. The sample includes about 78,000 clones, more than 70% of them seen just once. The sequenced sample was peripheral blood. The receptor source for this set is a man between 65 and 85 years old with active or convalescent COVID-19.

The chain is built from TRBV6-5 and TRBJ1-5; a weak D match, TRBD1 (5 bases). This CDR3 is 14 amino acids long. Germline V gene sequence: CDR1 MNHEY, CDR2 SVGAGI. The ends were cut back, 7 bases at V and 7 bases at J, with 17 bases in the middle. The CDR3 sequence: CASILGQGEQPQHF. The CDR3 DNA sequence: TGTGCCAGCATTTTAGGGCAAGGGGAACAGCCCCAGCATTTT.

The CDR3 reads CASRRGGLEEKLFF. CDR3 nucleotides: TGTGCCAGCCGACGTGGAGGGCTCGAGGAAAAACTGTTTTTT. V gene TRBV2 combines with J gene TRBJ1-4; D is uncertain. V lost 8 bases, J lost 8 bases, and 18 bases lay in between. The CDR3 loop spans 14 amino acids. CDR1 is SNHLY, CDR2 FYNNEI, per germline.

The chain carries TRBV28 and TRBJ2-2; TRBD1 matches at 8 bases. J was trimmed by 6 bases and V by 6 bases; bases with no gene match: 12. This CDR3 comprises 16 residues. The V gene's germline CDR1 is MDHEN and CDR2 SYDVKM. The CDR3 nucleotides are TGTGCCAGCAGCGAATCGCAGGGGGCGAAATCCGGGGAGCTGTTTTTT. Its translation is CASSESQGAKSGELFF. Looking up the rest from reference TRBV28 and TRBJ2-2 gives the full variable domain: DVKVTQSSRYLVKRTGEKVFLECVQDMDHENMFWYRQDPGLGLRLIYFSYDVKMKEKGDIPEGYSVSREKKERFSLILESASTNQTSMYLCASSESQGAKSGELFFGEGSRLTVL.

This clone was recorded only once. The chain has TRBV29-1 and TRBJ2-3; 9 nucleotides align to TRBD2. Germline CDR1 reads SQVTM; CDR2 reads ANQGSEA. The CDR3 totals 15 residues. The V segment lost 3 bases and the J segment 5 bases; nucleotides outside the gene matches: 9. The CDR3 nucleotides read TGCAGCGTTGAGTCGGCGGGAGGGCCCCAAGATACGCAGTATTTT. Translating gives CSVESAGGPQDTQYF.

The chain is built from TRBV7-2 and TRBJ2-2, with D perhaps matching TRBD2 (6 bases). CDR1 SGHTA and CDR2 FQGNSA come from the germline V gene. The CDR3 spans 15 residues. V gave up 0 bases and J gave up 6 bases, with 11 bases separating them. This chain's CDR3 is CASSLAGGFPGELFF. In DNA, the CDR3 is TGTGCCAGCAGCTTAGCGGGGGGATTTCCCGGGGAGCTGTTTTTT.

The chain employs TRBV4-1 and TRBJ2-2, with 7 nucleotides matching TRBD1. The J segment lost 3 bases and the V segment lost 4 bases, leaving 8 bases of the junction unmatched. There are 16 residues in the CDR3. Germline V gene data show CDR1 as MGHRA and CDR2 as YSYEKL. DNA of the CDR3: TGCGCCAGCAGCCCCCTTGGGACAGTTTACACCGGGGAGCTGTTTTTT. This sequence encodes CASSPLGTVYTGELFF.

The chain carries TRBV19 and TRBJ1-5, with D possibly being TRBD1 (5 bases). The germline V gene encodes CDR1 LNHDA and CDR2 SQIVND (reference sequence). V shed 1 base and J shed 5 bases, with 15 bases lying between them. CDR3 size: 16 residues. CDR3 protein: CASSIVTGGGHQPQHF. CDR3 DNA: TGTGCCAGTAGTATAGTTACCGGGGGTGGACATCAGCCCCAGCATTTT.

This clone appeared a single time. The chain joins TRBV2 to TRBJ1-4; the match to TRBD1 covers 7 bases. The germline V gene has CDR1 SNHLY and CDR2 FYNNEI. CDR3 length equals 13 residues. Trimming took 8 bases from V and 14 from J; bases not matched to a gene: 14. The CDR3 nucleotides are TGTGCCAGCGCCCCAGTAGGGGGACAGAAGCTGTTTTTT. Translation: CASAPVGGQKLFF.

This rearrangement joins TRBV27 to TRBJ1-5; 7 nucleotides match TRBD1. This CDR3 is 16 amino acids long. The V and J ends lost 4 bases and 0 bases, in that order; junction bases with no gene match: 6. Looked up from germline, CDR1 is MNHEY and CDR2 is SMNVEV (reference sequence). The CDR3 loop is CASSSTTGVSNQPQHF. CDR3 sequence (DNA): TGTGCCAGCAGTTCCACCACAGGGGTTAGCAATCAGCCCCAGCATTTT.

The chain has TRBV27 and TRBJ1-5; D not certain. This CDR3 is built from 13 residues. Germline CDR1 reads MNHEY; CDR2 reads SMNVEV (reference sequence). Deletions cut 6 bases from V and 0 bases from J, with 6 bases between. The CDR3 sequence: CASSPDSNQPQHF. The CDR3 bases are TGTGCCAGCAGCCCAGATAGCAATCAGCCCCAGCATTTT.

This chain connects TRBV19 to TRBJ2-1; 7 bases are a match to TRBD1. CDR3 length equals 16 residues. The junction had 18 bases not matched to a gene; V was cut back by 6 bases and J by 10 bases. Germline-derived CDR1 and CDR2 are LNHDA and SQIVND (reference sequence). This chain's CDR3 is CASSRGPDRTRGEQFF. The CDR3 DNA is TGTGCCAGTAGCAGAGGTCCGGACAGGACAAGAGGGGAGCAGTTCTTC. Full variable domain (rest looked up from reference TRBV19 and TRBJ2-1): DGGITQSPKYLFRKEGQNVTLSCEQNLNHDAMYWYRQDPGQGLRLIYYSQIVNDFQKGDIAEGYSVSREKKESFPLTVTSAQKNPTAFYLCASSRGPDRTRGEQFFGPGTRLTVL.

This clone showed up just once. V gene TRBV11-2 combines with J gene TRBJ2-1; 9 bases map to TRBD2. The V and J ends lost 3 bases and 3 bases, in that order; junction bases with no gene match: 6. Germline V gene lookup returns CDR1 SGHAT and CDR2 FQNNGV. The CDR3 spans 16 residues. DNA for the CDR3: TGTGCCAGCAGCTTTAGCGGGGGATCGTTCTACAATGAGCAGTTCTTC. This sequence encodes CASSFSGGSFYNEQFF.

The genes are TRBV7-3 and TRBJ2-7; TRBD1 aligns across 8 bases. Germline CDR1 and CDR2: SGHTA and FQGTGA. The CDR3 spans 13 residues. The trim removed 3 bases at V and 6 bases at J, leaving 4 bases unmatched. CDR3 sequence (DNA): TGTGCCAGCAGCTTCGGACAGGGTGGCGAGCAGTACTTC. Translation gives CASSFGQGGEQYF.

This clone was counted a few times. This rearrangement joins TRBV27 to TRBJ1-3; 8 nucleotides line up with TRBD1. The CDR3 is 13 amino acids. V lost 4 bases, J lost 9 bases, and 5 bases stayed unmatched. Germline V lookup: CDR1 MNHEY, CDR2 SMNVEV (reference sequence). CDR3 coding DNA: TGTGCCAGCAGTTCAGGGGGCCGTAGCACCATATATTTT. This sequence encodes CASSSGGRSTIYF.

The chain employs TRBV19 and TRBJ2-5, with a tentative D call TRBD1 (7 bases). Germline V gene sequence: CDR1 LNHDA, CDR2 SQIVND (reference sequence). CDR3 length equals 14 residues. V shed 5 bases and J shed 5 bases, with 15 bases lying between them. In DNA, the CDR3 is TGTGCCAGTAGTTTCGGCAGGGGGGAGGAGACCCAGTACTTC. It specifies CASSFGRGEETQYF.

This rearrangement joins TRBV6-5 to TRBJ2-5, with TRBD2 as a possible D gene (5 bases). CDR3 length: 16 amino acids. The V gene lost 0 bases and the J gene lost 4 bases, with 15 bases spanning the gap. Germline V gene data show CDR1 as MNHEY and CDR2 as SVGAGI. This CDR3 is CASSYSPGGWGETQYF. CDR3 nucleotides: TGTGCCAGCAGTTACTCTCCCGGAGGTTGGGGAGAGACCCAGTACTTC.

DNA for the CDR3: TGTGCCAGCAGCCATCCGGGACAGGGGAGGGAGCAGTACTTC. This codes for CASSHPGQGREQYF. This chain connects TRBV7-9 to TRBJ2-7; the match to TRBD1 covers 10 bases. The CDR3 is made up of 14 amino acids. Trimming at V came to 5 bases and at J to 7 bases, leaving 8 bases not matched to a gene. The germline V gene has CDR1 SEHNR and CDR2 FQNEAQ (reference sequence).

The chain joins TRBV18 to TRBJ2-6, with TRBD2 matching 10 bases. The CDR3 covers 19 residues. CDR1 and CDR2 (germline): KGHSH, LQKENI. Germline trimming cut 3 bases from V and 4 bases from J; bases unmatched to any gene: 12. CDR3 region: CASSPQVLAGVSGANVLTF. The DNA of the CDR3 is TGTGCCAGCTCACCGCAAGTCCTAGCGGGAGTTTCGGGGGCCAACGTCCTGACTTTC.

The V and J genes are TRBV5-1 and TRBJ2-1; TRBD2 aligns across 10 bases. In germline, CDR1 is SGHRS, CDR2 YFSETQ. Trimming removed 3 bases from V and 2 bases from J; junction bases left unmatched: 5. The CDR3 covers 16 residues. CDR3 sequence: CASSYGSGGAYNEQFF. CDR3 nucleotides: TGCGCCAGCAGCTACGGAAGCGGGGGGGCCTACAATGAGCAGTTCTTC.

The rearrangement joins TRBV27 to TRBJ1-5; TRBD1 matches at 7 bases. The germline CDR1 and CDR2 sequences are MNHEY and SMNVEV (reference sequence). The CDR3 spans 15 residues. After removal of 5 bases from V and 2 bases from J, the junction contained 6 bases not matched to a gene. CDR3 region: CASSLQGLGNQPQHF. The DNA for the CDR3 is TGTGCCAGCAGTCTACAGGGGTTAGGCAATCAGCCCCAGCATTTT.

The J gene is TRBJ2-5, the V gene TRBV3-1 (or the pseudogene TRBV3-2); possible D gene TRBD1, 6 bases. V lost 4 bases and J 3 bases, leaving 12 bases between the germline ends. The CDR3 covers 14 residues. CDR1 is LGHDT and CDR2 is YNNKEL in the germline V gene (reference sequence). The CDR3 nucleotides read TGTGCCAGCAGCCCGGCCAGGGGAAAAGAGACCCAGTACTTC. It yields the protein CASSPARGKETQYF.

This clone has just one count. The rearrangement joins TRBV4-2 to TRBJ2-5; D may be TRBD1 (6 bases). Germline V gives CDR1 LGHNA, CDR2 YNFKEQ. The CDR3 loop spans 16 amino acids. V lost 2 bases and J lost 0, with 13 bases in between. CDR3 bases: TGTGCCAGCAGCCAATACGGCGGACAGTACCAAGAGACCCAGTACTTC. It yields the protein CASSQYGGQYQETQYF.

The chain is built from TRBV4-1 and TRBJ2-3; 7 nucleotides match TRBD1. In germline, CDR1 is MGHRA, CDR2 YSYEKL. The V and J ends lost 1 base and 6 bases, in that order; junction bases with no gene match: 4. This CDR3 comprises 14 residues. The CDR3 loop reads CASSQGQGGDTQYF. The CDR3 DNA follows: TGCGCCAGCAGCCAAGGACAGGGCGGCGATACGCAGTATTTT.

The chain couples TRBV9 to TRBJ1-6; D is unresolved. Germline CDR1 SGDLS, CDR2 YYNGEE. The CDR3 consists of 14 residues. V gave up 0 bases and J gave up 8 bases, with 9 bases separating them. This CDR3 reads CASSVGQSDSPLHF. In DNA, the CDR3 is TGTGCCAGCAGCGTAGGTCAATCGGATTCACCCCTCCACTTT.

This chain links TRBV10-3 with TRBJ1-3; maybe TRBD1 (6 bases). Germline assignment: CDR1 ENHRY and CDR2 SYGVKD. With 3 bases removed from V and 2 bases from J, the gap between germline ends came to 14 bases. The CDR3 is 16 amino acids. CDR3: CAISDRLRQAGNTIYF. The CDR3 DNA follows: TGTGCCATCAGTGACCGACTAAGACAGGCTGGAAACACCATATATTTT.

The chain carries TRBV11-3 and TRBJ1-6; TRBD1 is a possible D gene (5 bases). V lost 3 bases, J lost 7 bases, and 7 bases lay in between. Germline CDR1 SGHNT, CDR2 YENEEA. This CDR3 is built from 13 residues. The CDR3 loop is CASSLGQNSPLHF. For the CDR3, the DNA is TGTGCCAGCAGCTTGGGGCAAAATTCACCCCTCCACTTT.

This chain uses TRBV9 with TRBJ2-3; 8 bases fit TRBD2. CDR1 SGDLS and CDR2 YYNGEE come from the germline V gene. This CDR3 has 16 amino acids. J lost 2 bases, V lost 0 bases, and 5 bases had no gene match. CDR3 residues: CASSVAVAGLTDTQYF. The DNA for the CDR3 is TGTGCCAGCAGCGTAGCAGTAGCGGGACTCACAGATACGCAGTATTTT. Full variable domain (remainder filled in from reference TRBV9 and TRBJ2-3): DSGVTQTPKHLITATGQRVTLRCSPRSGDLSVYWYQQSLDQGLQFLIQYYNGEERAKGNILERFSAQQFPDLHSELNLSSLELGDSALYFCASSVAVAGLTDTQYFGPGTRLTVL.

CDR3 sequence (DNA): TGCGCCAGCGCCACTAGCGGGAGACGGGGAGAGCAGTACTTC. Its translation: CASATSGRRGEQYF. The chain is built from TRBV5-1 and TRBJ2-7, with 11 positions matching TRBD2. The CDR3 extends over 14 amino acids. J was trimmed by 7 bases and V by 7 bases; bases with no gene match: 10. Germline V gene data show CDR1 as SGHRS and CDR2 as YFSETQ. The whole variable domain, filled in from reference TRBV5-1 and TRBJ2-7, reads KAGVTQTPRYLIKTRGQQVTLSCSPISGHRSVSWYQQTPGQGLQFLFEYFSETQRNKGNFPGRFSGRQFSNSRSEMNVSTLELGDSALYLCASATSGRRGEQYFGPGTRLTVT.

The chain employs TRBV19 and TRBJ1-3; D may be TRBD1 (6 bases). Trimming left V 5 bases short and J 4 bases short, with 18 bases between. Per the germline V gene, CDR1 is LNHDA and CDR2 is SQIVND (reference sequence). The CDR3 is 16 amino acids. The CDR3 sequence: CASSPSGTISGNTIYF. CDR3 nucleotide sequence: TGTGCCAGTAGTCCTTCCGGGACAATCAGCGGAAACACCATATATTTT.

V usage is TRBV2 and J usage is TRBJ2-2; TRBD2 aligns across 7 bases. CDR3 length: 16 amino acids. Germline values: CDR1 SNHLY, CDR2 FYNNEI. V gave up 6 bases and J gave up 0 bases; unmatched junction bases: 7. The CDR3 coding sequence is TGTGCCAGCAGGGGTTTAGCGGGCTCGAACACCGGGGAGCTGTTTTTT. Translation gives CASRGLAGSNTGELFF.

CDR3 loop: CASSPSSRVTYEQYF. Here the CDR3 DNA reads TGTGCCAGTAGTCCCTCAAGCAGGGTTACCTACGAGCAGTACTTC. This chain links TRBV19 with TRBJ2-7, with D perhaps TRBD1 (5 bases). CDR1 and CDR2 from the germline V gene are LNHDA and SQIVND (reference sequence). V gave up 5 bases and J gave up 2 bases, with 16 bases separating them. The CDR3 covers 15 residues.

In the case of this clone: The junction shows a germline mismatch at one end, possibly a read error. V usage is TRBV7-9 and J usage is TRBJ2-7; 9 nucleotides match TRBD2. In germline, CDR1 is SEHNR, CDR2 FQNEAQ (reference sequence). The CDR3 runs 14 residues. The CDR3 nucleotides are TGTGCCAGCAGCATAGCGGGAGTAGGCTACGAGCAGTACTTC. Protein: CASSIAGVGYEQYF.